The 26 T cell receptor beta chains below were found in one sample sequenced in a study of blood T cell repertoires in COVID-19. The data were produced by immunoSEQ multiplex PCR, yet TCRdb's version contains in-frame clones alone and is incomplete. The table has nearly 350,000 clones, around nine tenths seen once. The sequenced sample consisted of peripheral blood. The receptors come from a woman in her 70s with COVID-19, enrolled during active disease.

The count of this clone is one. This chain links TRBV30 with TRBJ2-7; TRBD1 might be the D (5 bases). Deletions cut 8 bases from V and 2 bases from J, with 16 bases between. This CDR3 has 13 residues. Germline CDR1 and CDR2: GTSNPN and SVGIG (reference sequence). The CDR3 is CALGAGGPYEQYF. As DNA, the CDR3 is TGTGCCCTAGGGGCAGGCGGCCCCTACGAGCAGTACTTC.

The gene calls are TRBV15 and TRBJ1-2; D remains unclear. Trimming took 1 base from V and 6 from J, leaving 15 bases between them. The CDR3 covers 15 residues. The germline V gene has CDR1 LNHNV and CDR2 YYDKDF (reference sequence). The CDR3 nucleotides read TGTGCCACCAGCAGAGGAGCACTACGAGGAGATGGCTACACCTTC. This translates into CATSRGALRGDGYTF.

This chain uses TRBV30 with TRBJ2-5, with D unclear. The CDR3 length is 11 residues. The V end lost 1 base, the J end lost 4 bases, and 4 bases lay between the germline ends. CDR1 and CDR2 from the germline V gene are GTSNPN and SVGIG (reference sequence). The chain's CDR3 is CAWSALETQYF. Here the CDR3 DNA reads TGTGCCTGGAGTGCACTAGAGACCCAGTACTTC.

J is TRBJ1-2 and V is TRBV5-4; a weak D match, TRBD1 (6 bases). Germline CDR1 and CDR2: SGHNT and YYREEE (reference sequence). Between the trimmed V and J ends, which lost 5 bases and 0 bases, there was a span of 11 bases. The CDR3 sequence is 14 residues long. CDR3 sequence (DNA): TGTGCCAGCAGTCGGCAGGGGACTAACTATGGCTACACCTTC. Translating gives CASSRQGTNYGYTF.

The CDR3 DNA follows: TGCGCCAGCAGCCAAGAACCCACTACAGGAAACTACACCTTC. Translation gives CASSQEPTTGNYTF. The V and J genes are TRBV4-3 and TRBJ1-2; D perhaps matches TRBD1 (5 bases). Per the germline V gene, CDR1 is LGHNA and CDR2 is YSLEER. This CDR3 spans 14 amino acids. With 0 bases removed from V and 10 bases from J, the gap between germline ends came to 15 bases.

V gene TRBV4-1 combines with J gene TRBJ1-3; TRBD1 is a possible D gene (5 bases). V lost 3 bases to trimming and J lost 0 bases, with 12 bases between them. This CDR3 comprises 16 residues. Germline values: CDR1 MGHRA, CDR2 YSYEKL. The CDR3 protein is CASSQERTISGNTIYF. CDR3 nucleotide sequence: TGCGCCAGCAGCCAGGAAAGGACAATCTCTGGAAACACCATATATTTT.

The chain is built from TRBV9 and TRBJ1-1; D might be TRBD1 (6 bases). Germline V lookup: CDR1 SGDLS, CDR2 YYNGEE. V lost 3 bases and J 10 bases, leaving 13 bases between the germline ends. The CDR3 consists of 12 residues. Here the CDR3 DNA reads TGTGCCAGCAGCGCCCTACAGGGAATAGCTTTCTTT. Its protein is CASSALQGIAFF.

The CDR3 DNA reads as TGCGCCAGCAGCTTGTTGGGGGCGGCGAACACTGAAGCTTTCTTT. Translating it yields CASSLLGAANTEAFF. The chain recombines TRBV5-1 with TRBJ1-1; D may be TRBD1 (6 bases). Trimming stripped 1 base from V and 1 base from J, with 11 bases between. The CDR3 has 15 residues. CDR1 is SGHRS and CDR2 is YFSETQ in the germline V gene.

This chain connects TRBV3-1 (or the pseudogene TRBV3-2) to TRBJ2-3, with D perhaps TRBD2 (5 bases). V lost 3 bases, J lost 8 bases, and 12 bases lay in between. CDR1 and CDR2 (germline): LGHDT, YNNKEL (reference sequence). This CDR3 contains 13 residues. The CDR3 loop is CASSHESRGTQYF. The CDR3 DNA sequence: TGTGCCAGCAGCCACGAGTCCCGGGGTACGCAGTATTTT.

The V call is TRBV5-1, the J call TRBJ1-1; D gene unclear. V shed 0 bases and J shed 3 bases, with 18 bases lying between them. The germline V gene has CDR1 SGHRS and CDR2 YFSETQ. The CDR3 totals 17 residues. The CDR3 here is CASSLAAGLGVDTEAFF. The CDR3 bases are TGCGCCAGCAGCTTGGCCGCCGGATTAGGAGTCGACACTGAAGCTTTCTTT.

The chain uses TRBV3-1 (or the pseudogene TRBV3-2) and TRBJ1-3; D uncertain. Trimming stripped 3 bases from V and 0 bases from J, with 9 bases between. CDR1 and CDR2 from the germline V gene are LGHDT and YNNKEL (reference sequence). CDR3 length: 15 residues. The CDR3 here is CASSQESSSGNTIYF. In nucleotides, the CDR3 is TGTGCCAGCAGCCAGGAGAGTAGCTCTGGAAACACCATATATTTT.

The chain joins TRBV9 to TRBJ1-4; tentatively, D is TRBD1 (5 bases). This CDR3 has 15 residues. Germline V gene lookup returns CDR1 SGDLS and CDR2 YYNGEE. The V end was cut by 4 bases, the J end by 7 bases, with 17 bases between. CDR3 in amino acids: CASSPFPGNAEKLFF. The CDR3 nucleotides read TGTGCCAGCAGCCCTTTCCCAGGGAACGCTGAAAAACTGTTTTTT.

The V call is TRBV5-4, the J call TRBJ1-2; tentative D call: TRBD1 (5 bases). Germline CDR1 reads SGHNT; CDR2 reads YYREEE (reference sequence). Between the trimmed V and J ends, which lost 0 bases and 4 bases, there was a span of 10 bases. This CDR3 is built from 14 residues. The chain's CDR3 is CASSLDRQGYGYTF. For the CDR3, the DNA is TGTGCCAGCAGCTTGGATCGCCAGGGCTATGGCTACACCTTC.

A single count supports this clone. This rearrangement joins TRBV6-2 or TRBV6-3 to TRBJ1-5, with D uncertain. Trimming pared 5 bases from V and 12 bases from J, leaving 11 bases between. Germline V gene lookup returns CDR1 MNHEY and CDR2 SVGEGT. CDR3 length: 11 residues. This chain's CDR3 is CASSHSKYQHF. The CDR3 DNA reads TGTGCCAGCAGTCACAGCAAATACCAGCATTTT.

The chain recombines TRBV7-2 with TRBJ1-1, with 7 bases lining up with TRBD1. Trimming cost V 6 bases and J 1 base; bases outside gene matches: 5. The V gene's germline CDR1 is SGHTA and CDR2 FQGNSA. The CDR3 length is 14 residues. CDR3 nucleotide sequence: TGTGCCAGCAGGATAGGACAGGCGAACACTGAAGCTTTCTTT. Amino acid sequence: CASRIGQANTEAFF.

The rearrangement joins TRBV6-2 or TRBV6-3 to TRBJ2-3; 12 bases are shared with TRBD2. The trim removed 2 bases at V and 6 bases at J, leaving 9 bases unmatched. The CDR3 runs to 17 residues. Per the germline V gene, CDR1 is MNHEY and CDR2 is SVGEGT. The CDR3: CASSYGTSGFVIDTQYF. The CDR3 nucleotides are TGTGCCAGCAGTTACGGGACTAGCGGGTTCGTAATTGATACGCAGTATTTT.

The genes are TRBV9 and TRBJ1-1; TRBD1 might be the D (5 bases). Germline V gene data show CDR1 as SGDLS and CDR2 as YYNGEE. V dropped 3 bases and J dropped 3 bases, with 9 bases sitting between them. There are 13 residues in the CDR3. CDR3 sequence reads: CASSGSGYTEAFF. The CDR3, as DNA: TGTGCCAGCAGCGGATCAGGGTACACTGAAGCTTTCTTT.

The chain uses TRBV27 and TRBJ1-1, with a possible D match to TRBD1 (5 bases). The germline V gene has CDR1 MNHEY and CDR2 SMNVEV (reference sequence). This CDR3 spans 15 amino acids. V was shortened by 6 bases and J by 1 base, with 15 bases between the two germline ends. The CDR3 loop is CASSLVGLGNTEAFF. The CDR3 DNA reads as TGTGCCAGCAGCCTTGTGGGGCTGGGGAACACTGAAGCTTTCTTT.

The chain combines TRBV5-1 with TRBJ2-7; tentatively, D is TRBD2 (5 bases). V lost 6 bases to trimming and J lost 0 bases, with 7 bases between them. The length of the CDR3 is 12 residues. Germline V gives CDR1 SGHRS, CDR2 YFSETQ. The CDR3 bases are TGCGCCAGCACCGGGAACTCCTACGAGCAGTACTTC. Translated: CASTGNSYEQYF.

This chain links TRBV2 with TRBJ1-3; unclear D gene. The CDR3 sequence is 12 residues long. Germline V gives CDR1 SNHLY, CDR2 FYNNEI. Deletions cut 6 bases from V and 3 bases from J, with 6 bases between. The CDR3 DNA reads TGTGCCAGCAGGGAGGGTGGAAACACCATATATTTT. Amino acid sequence: CASREGGNTIYF. Using reference TRBV2 and TRBJ1-3 for the parts outside the CDR3, the full variable domain is EPEVTQTPSHQVTQMGQEVILRCVPISNHLYFYWYRQILGQKVEFLVSFYNNEISEKSEIFDDQFSVERPDGSNFTLKIRSTKLEDSAMYFCASREGGNTIYFGEGSWLTVV.

For this clone: At one end the junction does not follow the germline gene, possibly because of a read error. This sequence joins TRBV27 and TRBJ2-2, with D possibly TRBD2 on 5 matching bases. Germline CDR1 reads MNHEY; CDR2 reads SMNVEV (reference sequence). The CDR3 has 15 amino acids. Here the CDR3 DNA reads TGTGCCAGCAGTTTACCCGGGGTGAACATCGGGGAGCTGTTTTTT. Protein product: CASSLPGVNIGELFF.

The genes are TRBV9 and TRBJ1-3; 7 bases are shared with TRBD1. J gave up 1 base and V 4 bases, and 8 bases lay outside the gene matches. CDR3 length: 16 amino acids. Germline lookup yields CDR1 SGDLS and CDR2 YYNGEE. The CDR3 spells CASSPQGEYSGNTIYF. For the CDR3, the DNA is TGTGCCAGCAGCCCCCAGGGGGAATATTCTGGAAACACCATATATTTT.

CDR3 coding DNA: TGTGCCAGTCTAGTGTATCCGGGACAGGACGAGATGACCCAGTACTTC. The encoded protein is CASLVYPGQDEMTQYF. This chain links TRBV5-8 with TRBJ2-5; 8 positions match TRBD1. The CDR3 covers 16 residues. Germline loops: CDR1 SGHTS, CDR2 YDEGEE. Trimming at V came to 8 bases and at J to 7 bases, leaving 19 bases not matched to a gene.

This chain connects TRBV6-5 to TRBJ1-2, with D possibly TRBD1 on 5 matching bases. The CDR3 runs 12 residues. Germline CDR1 and CDR2: MNHEY and SVGAGI. With 7 bases removed from V and 5 bases from J, the gap between germline ends came to 11 bases. DNA for the CDR3: TGTGCCAGCACTAGGGAGGGGTATGGCTACACCTTC. Its translation is CASTREGYGYTF.

The chain recombines TRBV6-2 or TRBV6-3 with TRBJ1-2; 9 nucleotides agree with TRBD1. V was pared by 4 bases and J by 2 bases, with 2 bases of the junction left unmatched. Germline CDR1 reads MNHEY; CDR2 reads SVGEGT. The CDR3 totals 14 residues. As DNA, the CDR3 is TGTGCCAGCAGTTTGGGACAGGGAAACTATGGCTACACCTTC. It encodes CASSLGQGNYGYTF.

The chain employs TRBV18 and TRBJ2-1, with 7 bases identical to TRBD2. Trimming at V came to 2 bases and at J to 6 bases, leaving 13 bases not matched to a gene. Germline CDR1 and CDR2: KGHSH and LQKENI. CDR3 length: 17 amino acids. The CDR3 DNA is TGTGCCAGCTCACCAACGGTGACTAGCTTGGCAACCAATGAGCAGTTCTTC. Its protein product is CASSPTVTSLATNEQFF. The full variable domain, in which reference TRBV18 and TRBJ2-1 provide the parts outside the CDR3, is NAGVMQNPRHLVRRRGQEARLRCSPMKGHSHVYWYRQLPEEGLKFMVYLQKENIIDESGMPKERFSAEFPKEGPSILRIQQVVRGDSAAYFCASSPTVTSLATNEQFFGPGTRLTVL.